This T cell receptor beta chain was sequenced for a study of post-analysis software for immune sequencing data. About the study: Disease courses included relapsing-remitting, secondary progressive and progressive-relapsing multiple sclerosis. Points from the study as a whole: Comparison of patients with controls showed about 5 TRBV segments more frequent in patients, TRBV5-6, TRBV5-1 and TRBV20-1 among them. Among multiple sclerosis patients, normalized Chao1 diversity was significantly below that of controls.

The CDR3 runs 15 residues. J was trimmed by 11 bases and V by 3 bases; bases with no gene match: 13. The germline V gene has CDR1 LGHDT and CDR2 YNNKEL (reference sequence). In the case of this clonotype: No antigen is known for it.

Unique-molecular-identifier-tagged TCR beta cDNA libraries were used. There were roughly 1 to 11 million T cells, and approximately 480,000 cDNA molecules came from them. TCRdb fed the PCR reads into MiXCR, producing one record per CDR3 protein. The sample lists some 890,000 distinct CDR3 sequences; approximately 53% were seen once. The chain joins TRBV3-1 to TRBJ2-5; 9 bases align to TRBD1. The sample comprised blood. The TCR comes from a girl aged 5-17 years with multiple sclerosis. The CDR3 bases are TGTGCCAGCAGCCAGGCCGGGACAGGGATTTCTGAGCAGTACTTC. It is translated as CASSQAGTGISEQYF.